This T cell receptor (beta chain) was identified during a study of immune evolution from preneoplasia to lung adenocarcinoma. This clone was recorded a few times. The data were produced by immunoSEQ multiplex PCR, yet TCRdb's version contains in-frame clones alone and is incomplete. The data show some 7,600 clones, with roughly 80% seen just once and about 9% held by the top ten. Two lung cancer pathologists independently confirmed each histologic diagnosis. Nucleic acids came from premalignant or tumor cells enriched by macro-dissection. Germline V CDR1 and CDR2: MDHEN, SYDVKM. The CDR3 is made up of 15 amino acids. Trimming removed 6 bases from V and 4 bases from J; junction bases left unmatched: 8.

J is TRBJ1-5 and V is TRBV28; 8 bases match TRBD1. The receptor's source is a donor at least 70 years old with lung adenocarcinoma. Some clones in this sample may be carry-over from other donors' samples. The sequencing input was FFPE atypical adenomatous hyperplasia tissue from the lung. Documented subset: atypical adenomatous hyperplasia (AAH), lung preneoplasia. The CDR3 is CASRPGTGDNQPQHF. DNA of the CDR3: TGTGCCAGCAGACCGGGGACAGGCGATAATCAGCCCCAGCATTTT. Filled out from reference TRBV28 and TRBJ1-5, the complete variable domain reads DVKVTQSSRYLVKRTGEKVFLECVQDMDHENMFWYRQDPGLGLRLIYFSYDVKMKEKGDIPEGYSVSREKKERFSLILESASTNQTSMYLCASRPGTGDNQPQHFGDGTRLSIL.